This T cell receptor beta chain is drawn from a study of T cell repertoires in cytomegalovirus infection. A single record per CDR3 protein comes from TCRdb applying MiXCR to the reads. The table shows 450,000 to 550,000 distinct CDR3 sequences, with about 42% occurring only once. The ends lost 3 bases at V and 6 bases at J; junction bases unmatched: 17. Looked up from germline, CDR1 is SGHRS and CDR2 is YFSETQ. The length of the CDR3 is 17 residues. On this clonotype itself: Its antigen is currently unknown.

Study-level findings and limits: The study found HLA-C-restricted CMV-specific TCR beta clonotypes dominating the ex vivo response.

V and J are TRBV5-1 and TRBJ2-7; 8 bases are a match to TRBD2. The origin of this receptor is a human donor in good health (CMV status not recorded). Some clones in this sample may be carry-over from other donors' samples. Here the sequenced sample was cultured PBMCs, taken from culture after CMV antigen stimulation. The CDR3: CASSSTLPGLDEGEQYF. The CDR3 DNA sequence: TGCGCCAGCAGCTCTACTTTACCGGGACTAGATGAAGGCGAGCAGTACTTC.